This TCR beta chain was retrieved from a study of immune heterogeneity within non-small cell lung tumors. Study-level background: Classification of the tumors gave a handful of squamous cell carcinomas, fewer than 12 non-squamous carcinomas and 1 not otherwise specified. Study conclusions and caveats: Different patients shared few of their high-frequency T-cell receptor beta clonotypes. Locally, T-cell clonality showed a moderate but significant correlation with tumor mutational burden measured at the same site (R about 0.34). Identical dominant CDR3 beta clonotypes were found repeatedly across the tumor sites of a single patient, and these appeared alongside high-frequency clones that were unique to particular tumor locations.

Amplification of the TCR beta CDR3 was achieved through multiplex PCR with 32 V and 13 J primers. MiXCR was run by TCRdb on the multiplex PCR reads, yielding one entry per CDR3 protein. Altogether some 15,000 distinct CDR3 sequences are present, over 25% being singletons, with the ten largest covering around 15%. Germline V gives CDR1 SGHRS, CDR2 YFSETQ. The V gene end was trimmed by 3 bases and the J gene end by 7 bases; junction bases not matched to a gene: 6. The CDR3 runs 15 residues. As concerns this clonotype: Its specificity is not known.

Bulk tumor genomic DNA (around 640 ng per sample) served as template. Several biopsies were collected from each primary tumor during surgery. They were spaced as far apart as possible within the tumor mass. It was patients with untreated, newly diagnosed non-small cell lung cancer who underwent curative surgery. The sample comprised lung tumor tissue. V gene TRBV5-1 combines with J gene TRBJ1-4; TRBD1 agrees at 10 bases. This receptor was taken from a woman aged 50 to 60 with non-small cell lung cancer. CDR3 protein: CASSYRQGAGEKLFF. The CDR3 DNA reads as TGCGCCAGCAGCTACCGACAGGGGGCTGGTGAAAAACTGTTTTTT.